The 8 T cell receptor beta chains below come from one sample, sequenced in a study of CD4 T cells in relation to SARS-CoV-2 and coronaviruses. Their antigens are not known. Generated by immunoSEQ multiplex PCR, the TCRdb table keeps only in-frame clones and is missing some. The table lists about 36,000 clones, over 70% of them singletons, with about 2.8% in the top ten. The specimen was memory CD4+ T cells from PBMCs, cultured in vitro. These receptors came from an adult with COVID-19.

The chain joins TRBV14 to TRBJ1-6; 9 nucleotides agree with TRBD1. CDR3 size: 15 residues. The V gene's germline CDR1 is SGHDN and CDR2 FVKESK. Germline trimming cut 4 bases from V and 10 bases from J; bases unmatched to any gene: 8. The CDR3 loop is CASSPQTGGRSPLHF. CDR3 sequence (DNA): TGTGCCAGCAGCCCACAAACAGGGGGCCGCTCACCCCTCCACTTT. The complete variable domain, with remaining parts taken from reference TRBV14 and TRBJ1-6, reads EAGVTQFPSHSVIEKGQTVTLRCDPISGHDNLYWYRRVMGKEIKFLLHFVKESKQDESGMPNNRFLAERTGGTYSTLKVQPAELEDSGVYFCASSPQTGGRSPLHFGNGTRLTVT.

The V gene is TRBV29-1, the J gene TRBJ1-2; no clear D gene. From germline, CDR1 is SQVTM and CDR2 ANQGSEA. The CDR3 totals 11 residues. Trimming pared 2 bases from V and 8 bases from J, leaving 9 bases between. CDR3 loop: CSVEQGRGYTF. In nucleotides, the CDR3 is TGCAGCGTTGAACAAGGGAGAGGCTACACCTTC.

This rearrangement joins TRBV5-6 to TRBJ2-7; D not certain. V gave up 4 bases and J gave up 0 bases, with 11 bases separating them. This CDR3 spans 14 amino acids. Germline CDR1 SGHDT, CDR2 YYEEEE. In DNA form, the CDR3 reads TGTGCCAGCAGCCGCCAACAGTTCTCCTACGAGCAGTACTTC. Its protein is CASSRQQFSYEQYF. The complete variable domain, with remaining parts taken from reference TRBV5-6 and TRBJ2-7, reads DAGVTQSPTHLIKTRGQQVTLRCSPKSGHDTVSWYQQALGQGPQFIFQYYEEEERQRGNFPDRFSGHQFPNYSSELNVNALLLGDSALYLCASSRQQFSYEQYFGPGTRLTVT.

The chain couples TRBV6-2 or TRBV6-3 to TRBJ1-1; no definite D call. The ends were cut back, 4 bases at V and 1 base at J, with 4 bases in the middle. This CDR3 has 12 amino acids. CDR1 and CDR2 from the germline V gene are MNHEY and SVGEGT. CDR3 loop: CASSSRNTEAFF. CDR3 in DNA: TGTGCCAGCAGTTCCCGGAACACTGAAGCTTTCTTT.

The V call is TRBV28, the J call TRBJ1-6; TRBD1 matches at 8 bases. This CDR3 spans 15 amino acids. With 5 bases clipped from V and 7 bases from J, the junction kept 7 bases outside the gene matches. CDR1 and CDR2 (germline): MDHEN, SYDVKM. CDR3 protein: CASSVRDRTNSPLHF. As DNA, the CDR3 is TGTGCCAGCAGTGTAAGGGACAGGACCAATTCACCCCTCCACTTT. Filled out from reference TRBV28 and TRBJ1-6, the complete variable domain reads DVKVTQSSRYLVKRTGEKVFLECVQDMDHENMFWYRQDPGLGLRLIYFSYDVKMKEKGDIPEGYSVSREKKERFSLILESASTNQTSMYLCASSVRDRTNSPLHFGNGTRLTVT.

This chain connects TRBV3-1 (or the pseudogene TRBV3-2) to TRBJ2-7; D may be TRBD2 (5 bases). Trimming left V 11 bases short and J 6 bases short, with 17 bases between. There are 12 residues in the CDR3. Germline assignment: CDR1 LGHDT and CDR2 YNNKEL (reference sequence). The CDR3 nucleotides are TGTGCCTCTGGATATACCAGCGGCGAGCAGTACTTC. It codes for CASGYTSGEQYF.

This clone is a singleton in its sample. Written as DNA, the CDR3 is TGTGCCAGCAGTTTCCAGGGGGCGGTCGAGCAGTACTTC. It yields the protein CASSFQGAVEQYF. The chain has TRBV28 and TRBJ2-7; 8 bases line up with TRBD1. Germline V gene sequence: CDR1 MDHEN, CDR2 SYDVKM. The J segment lost 6 bases and the V segment lost 3 bases, leaving 4 bases of the junction unmatched. The CDR3 length is 13 residues.

This chain links TRBV7-2 with TRBJ2-5; no definite D call. The germline CDR1 and CDR2 sequences are SGHTA and FQGNSA. V lost 5 bases to trimming and J lost 1 base, with 5 bases between them. The CDR3 contains 12 residues. This CDR3 is CASSGFQETQYF. The CDR3 DNA follows: TGTGCCAGCAGCGGATTCCAAGAGACCCAGTACTTC.